The rows below give T cell receptor beta chains drawn from one sample of a study of T cell responses to AZD1222 COVID-19 vaccine. Measured with immunoSEQ multiplex PCR; TCRdb has only the in-frame clones, and not every one. Of about 95,000 clones in the sample, roughly nine tenths were seen once. This specimen consisted of peripheral blood, obtained on day 0 of AZD1222 vaccination. The receptors stem from an adult in good health. Both conserved end residues are part of each CDR3. The D gene is left open where the match is weak. Some rows mark clone size as missing; the rest say once, few, many or name a class of expanded clone.

j_call,v_call,d_call,clone_size,cdr3_nt,cdr3_aa
TRBJ1-6,TRBV9,.,.,TGTGCCAGCAGCGTAGAACAGGGAGATTCACCCCTCCACTTT,CASSVEQGDSPLHF
TRBJ1-3,TRBV19,.,.,TGTGCCAGTAGTATCAGCAGACAAAGCTCTGGAAACACCATATATTTT,CASSISRQSSGNTIYF
TRBJ2-7,TRBV29-1,.,.,TGCAGCGTTGAAGGCCTGGGGAGCGAGCAGTACTTC,CSVEGLGSEQYF
TRBJ1-1,TRBV7-2,.,few,TGTGCCAGCAGCTCGGACGGGAACACTGAAGCTTTCTTT,CASSSDGNTEAFF
TRBJ2-5,TRBV3-1/TRBV3-2,.,.,TGTGCCAGCAGCCAAAAAAGGGGCCGGGACTGGGAGACCCAGTACTTC,CASSQKRGRDWETQYF
TRBJ1-5,TRBV7-9,.,.,TGTGCCAGCAGCTTTGGGGAAGGGCCCCAGCATTTT,CASSFGEGPQHF
TRBJ2-3,TRBV5-1,.,.,TGCGCCAGCAGCCGAGGGACTGGGTGGGATACGCAGTATTTT,CASSRGTGWDTQYF
TRBJ1-1,TRBV9,.,.,TGTGCCAGCAGCAACTTACAGGGTGGCACTGAAGCTTTCTTT,CASSNLQGGTEAFF
TRBJ2-5,TRBV21-1,.,few,TGTGCCAGCAGCAAAGTGGCCGGTCCCAACCAACCATTTAACTTC,CASSKVAGPNQPFNF
TRBJ2-7,TRBV30,TRBD1,once,TGTGCCTGGAACGGGCGGCGGACAGGGGTAGGTGAGCAGTACTTC,CAWNGRRTGVGEQYF
TRBJ2-3,TRBV4-2,.,.,TGTGCCAGCAGCCAGTATCGTACGGGTCCTGTAATATATACGCAGTATTTT,CASSQYRTGPVIYTQYF
TRBJ1-2,TRBV28,.,.,TGTGCCAGCGGAGCGAGACAGCGGCCCTATGGCTACACCTTC,CASGARQRPYGYTF
TRBJ1-3,TRBV20-1,.,.,TGCAGTGCTAGAGCCCCCCTCACCATATATTTT,CSARAPLTIYF
TRBJ1-1,TRBV30,.,once,TGTGCCTGGAGTGTATTCCACACTGAAGCTTTCTTT,CAWSVFHTEAFF
TRBJ2-7,TRBV7-2,TRBD1,.,TGTGCCAGCAGCTTAGAGAGGGGGCTTGAGCAGTACTTC,CASSLERGLEQYF
TRBJ1-6,TRBV18,.,.,TGTGCCAGCTCACCACCGGGATCTAATTCACCCCTCCACTTT,CASSPPGSNSPLHF
TRBJ1-6,TRBV3-1/TRBV3-2,TRBD1,.,TGTGCCAGCAGCCGGACAGGAGTATCACCCCTCCACTTT,CASSRTGVSPLHF
TRBJ2-1,TRBV7-3,.,.,TGTGCCAGCAGCTTAAGCGGCGGGGAGAACAATGAGCAGTTCTTC,CASSLSGGENNEQFF
TRBJ2-7,TRBV5-6,.,.,TGTGCCAGCGGTCCAAGTTTCGGGTCCTACGAGCAGTACTTC,CASGPSFGSYEQYF
TRBJ1-2,TRBV6-1,.,.,TGTGCCAGCAGTGAACGCCAGAAAGGGGGCTACACCTTC,CASSERQKGGYTF
TRBJ1-2,TRBV3-1/TRBV3-2,.,.,TGTGCCAGCAGCCAGGGGCTGGGCCGGGGCTACACCTTC,CASSQGLGRGYTF
TRBJ1-5,TRBV7-2,TRBD1,once,TGTGCCAGCAGCGATGGGACAGGGGGAGGCAATCAGCCCCAGCATTTT,CASSDGTGGGNQPQHF
TRBJ1-5,TRBV10-3,.,.,TGTGCCATCAGCGCAGGGGGCAATCAGCCCCAGCATTTT,CAISAGGNQPQHF
TRBJ2-1,TRBV2,TRBD2,.,TGTGCCAGCAGTGAGGAGGGCGGGGGGAACTACAATGAGCAGTTCTTC,CASSEEGGGNYNEQFF
TRBJ2-2,TRBV4-2,.,.,TGTGCCAGCAGCCAAGATTTAGGAGAAGACACCGGGGAGCTGTTTTTT,CASSQDLGEDTGELFF
TRBJ2-5,TRBV6-1,TRBD2,.,TGTGCCAGCAGCCCACGTGCGGGAGGGGAGACCCAGTACTTC,CASSPRAGGETQYF
TRBJ1-2,TRBV4-1,.,.,TGCGCCAGCAGCCAAGGGGGGGGTCGTGGCTACACCTTC,CASSQGGGRGYTF
TRBJ1-6,TRBV30,.,once,TGTGCCGGTACCGAACAGGGAAATTCACCCCTCCACTTT,CAGTEQGNSPLHF
TRBJ2-7,TRBV6-1,.,.,TGTGCCAGCAGCGAAGAGCCCCTCGGGACTGACGCCTACGAGCAGTACTTC,CASSEEPLGTDAYEQYF
TRBJ1-4,TRBV3-1/TRBV3-2,.,.,TGTGCCAGCAGCCAAGGGGGTCCAGCGAAAGCAACTAATGAAAAACTGTTTTTT,CASSQGGPAKATNEKLFF
TRBJ1-1,TRBV15,TRBD1,.,TGTGCCACCAGCTTACGGACAGGGAACACTGAAGCTTTCTTT,CATSLRTGNTEAFF
TRBJ1-3,TRBV6-2/TRBV6-3,.,once,TGTGCCAGCAGTAACTCCGCCGGGCCTAGAAACACCATATATTTT,CASSNSAGPRNTIYF
TRBJ2-2,TRBV7-9,TRBD1,.,TGTGCCAGCAGCTTACATGGACAGGGACCCGGGGAGCTGTTTTTT,CASSLHGQGPGELFF
TRBJ1-3,TRBV2,.,.,TGTGCCAGCAGTGGGAATTTACAACCCCCTGGAAACACCATATATTTT,CASSGNLQPPGNTIYF
TRBJ2-3,TRBV27,.,once,TGTGCCACCCCGGTCCGGGGGCCTGACTCAGATACGCAGTATTTT,CATPVRGPDSDTQYF
TRBJ1-4,TRBV7-6,.,once,TGTGCCAGCAGCCCCTTCCCTTCCCCACAACCAGAAAAACTGTTTTTT,CASSPFPSPQPEKLFF
TRBJ2-1,TRBV9,TRBD2,.,TGTGCCAGCAGCCCCAGCGGGGGCCTCTACAATGAGCAGTTCTTC,CASSPSGGLYNEQFF
TRBJ2-7,TRBV24-1,.,.,TGTGCCACCAGTGATTTCGAAGACGAGCAGTACTTC,CATSDFEDEQYF
TRBJ1-6,TRBV11-2,.,.,TGTGCCAGCAGCTTCGGGGGGACACTTTCACCCCTCCACTTT,CASSFGGTLSPLHF
TRBJ1-5,TRBV3-1/TRBV3-2,.,.,TGTGCCAGCAGCTCCGGGACGGCCTATAGCAATCAGCCCCAGCATTTT,CASSSGTAYSNQPQHF
TRBJ1-1,TRBV12-3/TRBV12-4,.,.,TGTGCCAGCAGTTTTCAGAGCACTGAAGCTTTCTTT,CASSFQSTEAFF
TRBJ1-2,TRBV28,.,.,TGTGCCAGCAGCCACACAGGGAAAGGGTATGGCTACACCTTC,CASSHTGKGYGYTF
TRBJ1-3,TRBV30,.,.,TGTGCCTGGAGTGAGGGTGGCACTGGAAACACCATATATTTT,CAWSEGGTGNTIYF
TRBJ2-3,TRBV29-1,TRBD2,.,TGCAGCGTCGATACACTAGCGGGGGCCCCCGATACGCAGTATTTT,CSVDTLAGAPDTQYF
TRBJ2-2,TRBV5-6,.,.,TGTGCCAGCCGACTCATGACAGTTTCGAACACCGGGGAGCTGTTTTTT,CASRLMTVSNTGELFF
TRBJ1-6,TRBV7-6,TRBD1,.,TGTGCCAGCAGCCTAAAGCCGGGACAGCGAAGCTCCTATAATTCACCCCTCCACTTT,CASSLKPGQRSSYNSPLHF
TRBJ2-1,TRBV19,TRBD1,.,TGTGCCAGTAGTATGAGGCAGGGGGCGCGGAATGAGCAGTTCTTC,CASSMRQGARNEQFF
TRBJ2-7,TRBV7-3,TRBD2,.,TGTGCCAGCAGTCAGGCAGCGGGGACGACGATCGGCGAGCAGTACTTC,CASSQAAGTTIGEQYF
TRBJ1-2,TRBV7-2,TRBD1,.,TGTGCCAGCAGCTTGACCGGGACAGGGGGCGATAACTATGGCTACACCTTC,CASSLTGTGGDNYGYTF
TRBJ1-3,TRBV6-5,.,.,TGTGCCAGCAGGGCAGGGCTGGGTTCTGGAAACACCATATATTTT,CASRAGLGSGNTIYF
TRBJ2-7,TRBV12-3/TRBV12-4,.,.,TGTGCCAGCGGCGGGACAGCCTACGAGCAGTACTTC,CASGGTAYEQYF
TRBJ2-5,TRBV29-1,.,.,TGCAGCCCGGCCGGCAAAGGGGTGACCCAGTACTTC,CSPAGKGVTQYF
TRBJ1-2,TRBV3-1/TRBV3-2,.,.,TGTGCCAGCACCAGGGGTCGGGGCCGCGGCTACACCTTC,CASTRGRGRGYTF
TRBJ2-1,TRBV6-5,TRBD2,.,TGTGCCAGCTCCCCACTAGCGGGGGGGTTCAATGAGCAGTTCTTC,CASSPLAGGFNEQFF
TRBJ1-2,TRBV2,.,.,TGTGCCAGTGGGCGGGGAGGCTACACCTTC,CASGRGGYTF
TRBJ2-1,TRBV7-6,TRBD2,once,TGTGCCAGCAGCCGACTAGCAGTCCCCTACAATGAGCAGTTCTTC,CASSRLAVPYNEQFF
TRBJ2-1,TRBV7-9,.,.,TGTGCCAGCAGCTTAGTTCCAGGGAGGAATGAGCAGTTCTTC,CASSLVPGRNEQFF
TRBJ1-1,TRBV28,.,.,TGTGCCAGCAGTTTTCACACTGAAGCTTTCTTT,CASSFHTEAFF
TRBJ1-3,TRBV7-2,.,.,TGTGCCAGCAGCCCGAGGGGGGGTTCCGGAAACACCATATATTTT,CASSPRGGSGNTIYF
TRBJ2-6,TRBV18,.,.,TGTGCCAGCTCGCACGGGGGGACAGGATCTACTGGGGCCAACGTCCTGACTTTC,CASSHGGTGSTGANVLTF